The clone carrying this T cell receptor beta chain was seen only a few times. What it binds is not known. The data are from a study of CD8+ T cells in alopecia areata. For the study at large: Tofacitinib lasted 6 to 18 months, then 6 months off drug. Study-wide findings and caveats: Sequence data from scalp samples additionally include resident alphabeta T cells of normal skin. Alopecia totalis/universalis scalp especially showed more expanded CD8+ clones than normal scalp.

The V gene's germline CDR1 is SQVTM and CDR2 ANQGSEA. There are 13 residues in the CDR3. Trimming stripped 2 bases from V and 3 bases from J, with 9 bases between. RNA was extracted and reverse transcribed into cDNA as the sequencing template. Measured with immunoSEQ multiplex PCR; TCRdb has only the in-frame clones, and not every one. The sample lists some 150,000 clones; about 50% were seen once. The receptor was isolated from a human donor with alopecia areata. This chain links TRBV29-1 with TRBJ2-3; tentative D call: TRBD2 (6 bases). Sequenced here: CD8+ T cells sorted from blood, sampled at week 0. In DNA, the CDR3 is TGCAGCGTTGAATCCCGGGAGACAGATACGCAGTATTTT. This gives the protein CSVESRETDTQYF.